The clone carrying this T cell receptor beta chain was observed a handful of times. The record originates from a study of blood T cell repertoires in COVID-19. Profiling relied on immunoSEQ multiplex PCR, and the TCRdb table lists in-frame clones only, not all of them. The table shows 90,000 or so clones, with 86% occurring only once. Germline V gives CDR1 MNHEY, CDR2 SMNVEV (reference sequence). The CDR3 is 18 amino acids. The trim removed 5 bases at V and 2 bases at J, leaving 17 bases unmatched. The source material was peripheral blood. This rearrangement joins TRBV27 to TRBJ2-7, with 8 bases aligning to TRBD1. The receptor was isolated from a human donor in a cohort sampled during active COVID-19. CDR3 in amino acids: CASSPPGQAILAAYEQYF. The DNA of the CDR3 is TGTGCCAGCAGTCCACCGGGACAGGCCATACTAGCAGCCTACGAGCAGTACTTC.